The entry below gives a single T cell receptor beta chain sequence along with its context. The entry originates in a study of blood T cell repertoires in COVID-19. Study-level information: Sites in the United States, Italy and Spain provided acute and convalescent COVID-19 samples. Nucleic acid was either cDNA or gDNA, and it came from T cells, B-cell-depleted T cells, or PBMCs.

Per the original data handling: Amplification from reference gene primers served as the basis for estimated nucleated cell counts. Measured with immunoSEQ multiplex PCR; TCRdb has only the in-frame clones, and not every one. V and J calls and clone size are those listed in that table; D and trimming were worked out from the DNA. The table has roughly 82,000 clones, 80% to 95% seen once. The germline V gene encodes CDR1 SGHTA and CDR2 FQGNSA. The CDR3 covers 16 residues. V was pared by 5 bases and J by 7 bases, with 9 bases of the junction left unmatched. This receptor was identified in a woman aged 50 to 60 in a cohort sampled during active COVID-19. V is TRBV7-2 and J is TRBJ1-6; TRBD1 matches 9 bases. The sample was peripheral blood. Here the CDR3 DNA reads TGTGCCAGCAGCCTTCACACAGGGGGCCACAATTCACCCCTCCACTTT. Protein: CASSLHTGGHNSPLHF. Variable domain in full (rest from reference TRBV7-2 and TRBJ1-6): GAGVSQSPSNKVTEKGKDVELRCDPISGHTALYWYRQSLGQGLEFLIYFQGNSAPDKSGLPSDRFSAERTGGSVSTLTIQRTQQEDSAVYLCASSLHTGGHNSPLHFGNGTRLTVT.